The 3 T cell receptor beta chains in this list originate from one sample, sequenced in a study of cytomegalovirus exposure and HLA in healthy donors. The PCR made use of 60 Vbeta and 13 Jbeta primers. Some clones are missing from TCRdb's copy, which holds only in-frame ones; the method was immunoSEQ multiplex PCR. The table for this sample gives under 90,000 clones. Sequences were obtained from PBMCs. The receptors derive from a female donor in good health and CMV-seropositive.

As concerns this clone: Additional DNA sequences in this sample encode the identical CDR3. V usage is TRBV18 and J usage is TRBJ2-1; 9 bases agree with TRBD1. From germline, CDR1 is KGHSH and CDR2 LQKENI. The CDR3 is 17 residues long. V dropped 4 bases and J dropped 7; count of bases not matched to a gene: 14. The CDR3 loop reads CASSRLTTGGAGNEQFF. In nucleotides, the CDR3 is TGTGCCAGCTCACGCCTGACGACAGGGGGGGCTGGTAATGAGCAGTTCTTC.

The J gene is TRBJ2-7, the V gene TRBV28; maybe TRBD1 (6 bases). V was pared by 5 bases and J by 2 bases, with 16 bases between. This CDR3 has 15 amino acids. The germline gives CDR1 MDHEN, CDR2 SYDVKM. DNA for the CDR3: TGTGCCAGCAGTGCCACCAGGGCAGGGGCCTACGAGCAGTACTTC. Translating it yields CASSATRAGAYEQYF.

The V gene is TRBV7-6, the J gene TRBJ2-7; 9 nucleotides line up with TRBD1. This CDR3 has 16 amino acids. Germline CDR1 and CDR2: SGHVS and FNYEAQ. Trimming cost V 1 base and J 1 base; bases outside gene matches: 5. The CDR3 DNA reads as TGTGCCAGCAGCTTAGGAACAGGGGGCGCTTCCTACGAGCAGTACTTC. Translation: CASSLGTGGASYEQYF.